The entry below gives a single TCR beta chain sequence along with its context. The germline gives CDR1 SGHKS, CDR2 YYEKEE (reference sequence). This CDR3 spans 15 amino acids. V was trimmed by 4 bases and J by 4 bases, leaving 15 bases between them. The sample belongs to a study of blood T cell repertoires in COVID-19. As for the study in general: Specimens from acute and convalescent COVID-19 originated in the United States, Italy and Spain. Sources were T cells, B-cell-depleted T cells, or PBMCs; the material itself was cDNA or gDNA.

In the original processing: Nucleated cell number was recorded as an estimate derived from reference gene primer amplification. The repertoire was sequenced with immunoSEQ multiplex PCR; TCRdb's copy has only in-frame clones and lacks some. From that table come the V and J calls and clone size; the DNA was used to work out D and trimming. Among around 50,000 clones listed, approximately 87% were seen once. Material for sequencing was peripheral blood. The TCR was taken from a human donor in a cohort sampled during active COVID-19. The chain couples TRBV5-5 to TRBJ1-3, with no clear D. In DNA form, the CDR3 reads TGTGCCAGCAGCCCCCGGGTTGGACTCGGAAACACCATATATTTT. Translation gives CASSPRVGLGNTIYF.